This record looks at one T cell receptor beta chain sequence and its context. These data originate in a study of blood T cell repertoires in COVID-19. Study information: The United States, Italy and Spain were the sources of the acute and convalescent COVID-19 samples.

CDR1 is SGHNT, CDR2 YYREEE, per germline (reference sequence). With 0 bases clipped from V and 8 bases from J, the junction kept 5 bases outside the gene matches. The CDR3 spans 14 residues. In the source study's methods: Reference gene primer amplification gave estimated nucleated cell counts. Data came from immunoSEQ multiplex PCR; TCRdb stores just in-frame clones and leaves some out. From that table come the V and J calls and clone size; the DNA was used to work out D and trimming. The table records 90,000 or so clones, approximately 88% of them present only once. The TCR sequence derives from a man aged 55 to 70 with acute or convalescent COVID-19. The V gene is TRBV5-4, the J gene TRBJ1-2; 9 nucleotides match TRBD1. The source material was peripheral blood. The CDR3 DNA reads TGTGCCAGCAGCTTGGTACAGGGGGCTGGAGGCTACACCTTC. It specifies CASSLVQGAGGYTF.